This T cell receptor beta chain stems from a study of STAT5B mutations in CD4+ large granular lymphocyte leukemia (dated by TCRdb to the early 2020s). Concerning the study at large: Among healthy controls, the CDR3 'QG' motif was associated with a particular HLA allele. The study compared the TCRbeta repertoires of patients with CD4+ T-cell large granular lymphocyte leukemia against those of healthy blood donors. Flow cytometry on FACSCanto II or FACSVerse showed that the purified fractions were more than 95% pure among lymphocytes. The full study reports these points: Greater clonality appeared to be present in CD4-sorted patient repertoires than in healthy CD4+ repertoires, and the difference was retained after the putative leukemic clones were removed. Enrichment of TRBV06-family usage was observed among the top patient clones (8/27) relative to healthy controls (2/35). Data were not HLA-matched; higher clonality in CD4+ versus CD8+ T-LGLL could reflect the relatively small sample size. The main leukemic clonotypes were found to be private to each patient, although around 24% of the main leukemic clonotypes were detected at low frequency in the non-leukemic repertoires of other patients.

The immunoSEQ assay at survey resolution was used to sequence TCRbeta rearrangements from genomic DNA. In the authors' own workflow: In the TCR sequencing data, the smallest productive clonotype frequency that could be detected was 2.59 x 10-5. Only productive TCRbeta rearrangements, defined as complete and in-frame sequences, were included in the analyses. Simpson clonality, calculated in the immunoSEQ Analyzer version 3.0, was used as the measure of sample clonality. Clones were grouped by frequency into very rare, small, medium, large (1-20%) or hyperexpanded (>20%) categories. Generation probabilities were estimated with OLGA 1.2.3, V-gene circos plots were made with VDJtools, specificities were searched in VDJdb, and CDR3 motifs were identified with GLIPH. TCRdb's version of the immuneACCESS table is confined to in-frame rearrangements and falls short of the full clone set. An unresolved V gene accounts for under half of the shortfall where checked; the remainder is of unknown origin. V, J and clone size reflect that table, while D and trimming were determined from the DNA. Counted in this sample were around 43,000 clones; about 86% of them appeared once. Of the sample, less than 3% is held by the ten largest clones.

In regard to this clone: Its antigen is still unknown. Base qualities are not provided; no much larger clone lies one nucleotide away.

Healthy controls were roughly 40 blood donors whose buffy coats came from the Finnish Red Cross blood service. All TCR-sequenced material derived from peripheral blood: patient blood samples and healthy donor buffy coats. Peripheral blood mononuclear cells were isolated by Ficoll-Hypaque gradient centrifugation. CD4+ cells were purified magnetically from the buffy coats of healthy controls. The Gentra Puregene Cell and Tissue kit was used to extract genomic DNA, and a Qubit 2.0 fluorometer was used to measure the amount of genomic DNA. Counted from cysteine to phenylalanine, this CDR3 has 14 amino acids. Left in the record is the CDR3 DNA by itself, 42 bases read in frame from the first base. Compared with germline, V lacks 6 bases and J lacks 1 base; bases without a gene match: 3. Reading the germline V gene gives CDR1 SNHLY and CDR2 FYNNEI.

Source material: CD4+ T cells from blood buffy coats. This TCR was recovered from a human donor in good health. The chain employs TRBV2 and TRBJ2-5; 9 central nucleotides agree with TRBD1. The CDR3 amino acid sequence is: CASSPQGAQETQYF. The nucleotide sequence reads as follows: TGTGCCAGCAGCCCACAGGGGGCCCAAGAGACCCAGTACTTC.